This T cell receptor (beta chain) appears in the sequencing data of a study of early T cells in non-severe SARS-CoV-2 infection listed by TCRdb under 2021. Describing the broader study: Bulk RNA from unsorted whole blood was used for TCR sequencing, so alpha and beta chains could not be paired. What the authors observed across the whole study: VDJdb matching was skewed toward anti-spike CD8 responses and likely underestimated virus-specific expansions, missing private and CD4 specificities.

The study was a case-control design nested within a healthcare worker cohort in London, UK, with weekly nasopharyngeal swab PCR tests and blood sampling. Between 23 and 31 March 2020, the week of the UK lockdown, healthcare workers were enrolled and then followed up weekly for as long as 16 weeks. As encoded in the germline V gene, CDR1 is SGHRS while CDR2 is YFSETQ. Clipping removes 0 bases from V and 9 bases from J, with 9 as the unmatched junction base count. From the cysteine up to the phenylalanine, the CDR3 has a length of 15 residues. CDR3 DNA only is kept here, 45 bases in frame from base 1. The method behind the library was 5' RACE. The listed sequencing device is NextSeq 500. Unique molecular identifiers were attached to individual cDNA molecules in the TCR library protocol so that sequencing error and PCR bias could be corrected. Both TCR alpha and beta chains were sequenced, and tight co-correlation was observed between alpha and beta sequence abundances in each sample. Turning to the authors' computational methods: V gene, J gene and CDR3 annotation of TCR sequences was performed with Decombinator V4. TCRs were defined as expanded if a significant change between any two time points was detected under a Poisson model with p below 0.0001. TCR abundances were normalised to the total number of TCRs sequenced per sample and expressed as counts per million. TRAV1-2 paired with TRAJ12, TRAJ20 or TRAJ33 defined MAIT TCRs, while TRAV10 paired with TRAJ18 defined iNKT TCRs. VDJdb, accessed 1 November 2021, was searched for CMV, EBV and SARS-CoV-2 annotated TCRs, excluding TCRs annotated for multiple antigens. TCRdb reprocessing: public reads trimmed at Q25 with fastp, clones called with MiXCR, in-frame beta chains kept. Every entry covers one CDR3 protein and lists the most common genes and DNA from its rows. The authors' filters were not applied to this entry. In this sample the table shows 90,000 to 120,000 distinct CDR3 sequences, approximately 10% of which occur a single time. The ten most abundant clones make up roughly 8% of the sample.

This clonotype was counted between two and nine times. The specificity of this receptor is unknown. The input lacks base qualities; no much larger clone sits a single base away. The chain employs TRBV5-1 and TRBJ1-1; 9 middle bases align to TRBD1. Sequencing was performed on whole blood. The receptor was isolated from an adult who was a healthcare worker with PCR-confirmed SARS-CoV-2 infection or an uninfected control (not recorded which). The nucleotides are TGCGCCAGCAGCTTGGAATCGTTGGGGACAGGGCAAGCTTTCTTT. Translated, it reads CASSLESLGTGQAFF.